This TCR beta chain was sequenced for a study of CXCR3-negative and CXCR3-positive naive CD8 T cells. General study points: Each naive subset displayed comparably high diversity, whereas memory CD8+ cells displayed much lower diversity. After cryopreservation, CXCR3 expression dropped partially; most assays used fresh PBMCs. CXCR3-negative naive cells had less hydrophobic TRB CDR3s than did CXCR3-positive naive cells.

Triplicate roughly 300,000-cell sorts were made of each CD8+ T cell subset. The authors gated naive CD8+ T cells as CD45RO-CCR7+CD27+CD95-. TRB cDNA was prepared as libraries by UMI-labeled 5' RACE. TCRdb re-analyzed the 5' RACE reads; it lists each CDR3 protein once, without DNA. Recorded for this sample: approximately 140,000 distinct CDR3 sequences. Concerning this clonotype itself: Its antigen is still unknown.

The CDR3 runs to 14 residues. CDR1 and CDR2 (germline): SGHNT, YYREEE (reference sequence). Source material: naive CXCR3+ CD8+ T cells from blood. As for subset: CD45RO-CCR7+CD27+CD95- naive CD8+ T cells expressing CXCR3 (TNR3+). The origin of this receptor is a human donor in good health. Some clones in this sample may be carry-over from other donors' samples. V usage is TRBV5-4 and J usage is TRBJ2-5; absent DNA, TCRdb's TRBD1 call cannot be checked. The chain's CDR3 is CASRLGGSQETQYF.